One sample yielded the 15 T cell receptor beta chains listed below, sequenced in a study of regulatory T cells in long-lasting Graves disease. Time point denoted: persistent/refractory GD, antithyroid drugs over 5 years with positive TRAb. From RNA extracted from PBMCs, the TCR library was made. Construction of the TCR beta libraries employed iRepertoire HTBI primers in conjunction with Arm-PCR of CDR3 regions. TCRdb processed the multiplex PCR reads anew with MiXCR; each CDR3 protein has one entry. The table includes 300,000 to 350,000 distinct CDR3 sequences, about 20% detected once. The material was peripheral blood mononuclear cells (PBMCs), obtained when the disease was refractory, from a patient treated with antithyroid drugs. The receptors originated from a female donor with Graves disease.

J is TRBJ2-2 and V is TRBV7-6; TRBD2 aligns across 7 bases. Germline CDR1 SGHVS, CDR2 FNYEAQ. This CDR3 spans 14 amino acids. V shed 3 bases and J 5 bases; nucleotides not matched to a gene: 3. CDR3 protein: CASSFQRGTGELFF. DNA of the CDR3: TGTGCCAGCAGCTTCCAGCGGGGTACCGGGGAGCTGTTTTTT.

This clonotype showed up many times. The DNA of the CDR3 is TGTGCCAGCAGTTACGGTCGGAGACTAGCGGTTCAAGAGACCCAGTACTTC. It encodes CASSYGRRLAVQETQYF. The gene calls are TRBV6-2 or TRBV6-3 and TRBJ2-5, with 9 bases matching TRBD2. Germline CDR1 MNHEY, CDR2 SVGEGT. Trimming cost V 2 bases and J 2 bases; bases outside gene matches: 9. The CDR3 covers 17 residues.

This clonotype showed up just a few times. The genes are TRBV6-5 and TRBJ1-5; the match to TRBD1 covers 7 bases. Germline loops: CDR1 MNHEY, CDR2 SVGAGI. The CDR3 runs 14 residues. V was pared by 2 bases and J by 4 bases, with 2 bases of the junction left unmatched. The CDR3 spells CASSYNRGNQPQHF. The CDR3 DNA sequence: TGTGCCAGCAGTTACAACAGGGGAAATCAGCCCCAGCATTTT.

Ten or more counts support this clonotype. V and J are TRBV6-5 and TRBJ1-6; D remains ambiguous. The V gene lost 4 bases and the J gene lost 9 bases, with 22 bases spanning the gap. This CDR3 comprises 17 residues. Germline-derived CDR1 and CDR2 are MNHEY and SVGAGI. CDR3 DNA sequence: TGTGCCAGCAGTTGGACCTTTGAAAGCACGGGGAGTTCACCCCTCCACTTT. Residues: CASSWTFESTGSSPLHF.

There are many counts of this clonotype. The J gene is TRBJ1-1, the V gene TRBV6-5; no clear D. Germline loops: CDR1 MNHEY, CDR2 SVGAGI. Deletions cut 2 bases from V and 4 bases from J, with 14 bases between. The CDR3 extends over 15 amino acids. CDR3 DNA sequence: TGTGCCAGCAGTTACCCCGGACTGACTGGCACTGAAGCTTTCTTT. This sequence encodes CASSYPGLTGTEAFF.

This clonotype occurred a few times. The chain links TRBV5-1 to TRBJ1-1, with D unclear. Trimming left V 0 bases short and J 4 bases short, with 10 bases between. Germline assignment: CDR1 SGHRS and CDR2 YFSETQ. The CDR3 has 14 residues. This CDR3 is CASSLESGGTEAFF. The CDR3 region has the DNA TGCGCCAGCAGCTTGGAATCAGGAGGCACTGAAGCTTTCTTT.

About this clonotype itself: Germline is not matched at one junction end, which may reflect a read error. The chain recombines TRBV28 with TRBJ2-7; no clear D. Germline V gene lookup returns CDR1 MDHEN and CDR2 SYDVKM. The CDR3 extends over 13 amino acids. This chain's CDR3 is CASSLGRPYERYF. DNA for the CDR3: TGTGCCAGCAGTTTAGGACGTCCGTACGAGCGGTACTTC.

This clonotype occurred many times. The chain couples TRBV3-1 to TRBJ1-6; the D gene is possibly TRBD1 (5 bases). In germline, CDR1 is LGHDT, CDR2 YNNKEL (reference sequence). V was shortened by 1 base and J by 12 bases, with 16 bases between the two germline ends. There are 15 residues in the CDR3. CDR3 nucleotides: TGTGCCAGCAGCCAAGGGTTTGCAGGGACCCTACCCCTCCACTTT. Its protein product is CASSQGFAGTLPLHF.

In this sample, this clonotype turned up many times. V gene TRBV6-5 combines with J gene TRBJ1-5; D is ambiguous. Trimming stripped 0 bases from V and 4 bases from J, with 10 bases between. The CDR3 is 15 amino acids. CDR1 and CDR2 (germline): MNHEY, SVGAGI. The CDR3 sequence is CASSYSGGLNQPQHF. The CDR3, as DNA: TGTGCCAGCAGTTACTCGGGTGGATTAAATCAGCCCCAGCATTTT.

This clonotype was seen repeatedly, ten times or more. CDR3 residues: CASSLDRGGNSPLHF. CDR3 nucleotides: TGTGCCAGCAGCCTGGACAGGGGCGGTAATTCACCCCTCCACTTT. This sequence joins TRBV27 and TRBJ1-6, with 9 bases matching TRBD1. This CDR3 is 15 amino acids long. CDR1 and CDR2 (germline): MNHEY, SMNVEV (reference sequence). V was pared by 6 bases and J by 6 bases, with 6 bases of the junction left unmatched.

This clonotype showed up many times. The gene calls are TRBV6-1 and TRBJ2-5; D assignment may be TRBD1 or TRBD2 (6 bases each). From germline, CDR1 is MNHNS and CDR2 SASEGT. V lost 2 bases and J 4 bases, leaving 11 bases between the germline ends. The CDR3 length is 14 residues. The CDR3 region has the DNA TGTGCCAGCAGTGAAAGGAGGGGGGTAGAGACCCAGTACTTC. This encodes CASSERRGVETQYF.

This clonotype was recorded many times. This chain joins TRBV20-1 and TRBJ2-7; TRBD2 might be the D (6 bases). Germline V gene sequence: CDR1 DFQATT, CDR2 SNEGSKA (reference sequence). Trimming shortened V by 8 bases and J by 0 bases, and 14 bases separated the two germline ends. This CDR3 has 13 amino acids. In DNA, the CDR3 is TGCAGTACGGGGAGGTCACGCTCCTACGAGCAGTACTTC. Amino acids: CSTGRSRSYEQYF.

This clonotype was seen repeatedly, ten times or more. The genes are TRBV3-1 and TRBJ2-5; D tentatively reads TRBD1 or TRBD2 (5 bases each). Trimming removed 4 bases from V and 5 bases from J, with 14 bases in between. Germline V gene sequence: CDR1 LGHDT, CDR2 YNNKEL (reference sequence). The CDR3 is 14 amino acids. CDR3 DNA: TGTGCCAGCAGCCCCCGGGACGGGGCGGAGACCCAGTACTTC. Encoded protein: CASSPRDGAETQYF.

This clonotype was seen many times. This chain joins TRBV6-2 or TRBV6-3 and TRBJ2-5; 9 nucleotides align to TRBD2. Germline V CDR1 and CDR2: MNHEY, SVGEGT. This CDR3 region has 16 residues. V shed 5 bases, J shed 3 bases, and the junction held 10 bases outside the gene matches. CDR3 protein: CASSDLGGGAEETQYF. The CDR3 bases are TGTGCCAGCAGTGACTTAGGCGGGGGGGCCGAAGAGACCCAGTACTTC.

This clonotype was recorded at least ten times. The chain recombines TRBV2 with TRBJ1-1, with 9 bases aligning to TRBD1. The CDR3 is 17 residues long. The V segment lost 1 base and the J segment 1 base; nucleotides outside the gene matches: 7. Germline V gene sequence: CDR1 SNHLY, CDR2 FYNNEI. CDR3 amino acids: CASSEGMGTGSNTEAFF. The CDR3 DNA follows: TGTGCCAGCAGTGAAGGTATGGGGACAGGGTCGAACACTGAAGCTTTCTTT.